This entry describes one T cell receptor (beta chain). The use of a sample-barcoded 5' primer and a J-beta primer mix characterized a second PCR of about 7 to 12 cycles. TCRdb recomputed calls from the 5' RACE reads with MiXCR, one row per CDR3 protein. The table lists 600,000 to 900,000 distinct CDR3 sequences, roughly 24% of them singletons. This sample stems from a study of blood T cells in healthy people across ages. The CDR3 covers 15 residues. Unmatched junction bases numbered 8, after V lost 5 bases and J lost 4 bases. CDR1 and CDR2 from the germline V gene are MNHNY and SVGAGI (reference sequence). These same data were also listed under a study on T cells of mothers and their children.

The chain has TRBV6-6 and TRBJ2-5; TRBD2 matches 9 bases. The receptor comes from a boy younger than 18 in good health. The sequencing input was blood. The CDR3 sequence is CASSPPLAGRETQYF. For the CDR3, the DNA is TGTGCCAGCAGTCCCCCTCTAGCGGGGAGAGAGACCCAGTACTTC.